The 2 T cell receptor beta chains listed next were all sequenced from one sample in a study of blood T cell repertoires in COVID-19. Data came from immunoSEQ multiplex PCR; TCRdb stores just in-frame clones and leaves some out. In the table there are 300,000 to 400,000 clones, about 91% of which are singletons. The sequenced material came from peripheral blood. These receptors all come from a man between 25 and 39 years old with COVID-19, enrolled during active disease.

This chain links TRBV7-6 with TRBJ2-3, with 13 bases matching TRBD2. The CDR3 runs to 15 residues. Per germline, CDR1 SGHVS and CDR2 FNYEAQ. Germline trimming cut 6 bases from V and 5 bases from J; bases unmatched to any gene: 5. CDR3: CASSLTSGGKDTQYF. The CDR3 DNA reads TGTGCCAGCAGTTTGACTAGCGGGGGGAAAGATACGCAGTATTTT. Complete variable domain (other parts from reference TRBV7-6 and TRBJ2-3): GAGVSQSPRYKVTKRGQDVALRCDPISGHVSLYWYRQALGQGPEFLTYFNYEAQQDKSGLPNDRFSAERPEGSISTLTIQRTEQRDSAMYRCASSLTSGGKDTQYFGPGTRLTVL.

This chain uses TRBV5-6 with TRBJ2-7; tentatively, D is TRBD1 (5 bases). The CDR3 has 18 amino acids. Germline CDR1 is SGHDT and CDR2 is YYEEEE. V dropped 0 bases and J dropped 3 bases, with 22 bases sitting between them. In nucleotides, the CDR3 is TGTGCCAGCAGCTTGGGGGGTCAGGGCCGGATCTATATCTACGAGCAGTACTTC. It codes for CASSLGGQGRIYIYEQYF.